The rows below give T cell receptor beta chains drawn from one sample of a study of early T cells in non-severe SARS-CoV-2 infection. TCRdb passed the 5' RACE reads through MiXCR, listing each CDR3 protein once. The data show 46,000 or so distinct CDR3 sequences, with less than 15% seen just once and roughly a tenth held by the top ten. The specimen sequenced was whole blood. The receptors derive from an adult who was a healthcare worker with PCR-confirmed SARS-CoV-2 infection or an uninfected control (not recorded which). CDR3s include the opening cysteine and the closing phenylalanine or tryptophan. The order of the fields is clone size, D gene, J gene, V gene, CDR3 protein, CDR3 DNA. The D gene is left open where the match is weak. A row's size may be missing; if present it is once, few, many or a size class.

clone_size: few
d_call: TRBD1
j_call: TRBJ1-1
v_call: TRBV7-9
cdr3_aa: CASSSTGEGNTEAFF
cdr3_nt: TGTGCCAGCAGCTCGACAGGGGAGGGGAACACTGAAGCTTTCTTT

clone_size: many
d_call: TRBD1
j_call: TRBJ1-2
v_call: TRBV5-1
cdr3_aa: CASRVPRDRGLYGYTF
cdr3_nt: TGCGCCAGCAGGGTTCCACGGGACAGGGGATTATATGGCTACACCTTC

clone_size: many
d_call: NA
j_call: TRBJ2-7
v_call: TRBV20-1
cdr3_aa: CSARHRVAYEQYF
cdr3_nt: TGCAGTGCTAGGCACAGGGTGGCCTACGAGCAGTACTTC

clone_size: few
d_call: TRBD2
j_call: TRBJ2-1
v_call: TRBV5-1
cdr3_aa: CASSPFTGGTNEQFF
cdr3_nt: TGCGCCAGCAGCCCCTTTACGGGAGGGACGAATGAGCAGTTCTTC

clone_size: few
d_call: NA
j_call: TRBJ2-1
v_call: TRBV12-3/TRBV12-4
cdr3_aa: CASSFNTKNEQFF
cdr3_nt: TGTGCCAGCAGTTTTAACACCAAGAATGAGCAGTTCTTC

clone_size: many
d_call: NA
j_call: TRBJ1-2
v_call: TRBV6-5
cdr3_aa: CASSPRGGGGYGYTF
cdr3_nt: TGTGCCAGCAGTCCTCGTGGAGGGGGGGGCTATGGCTACACCTTC

clone_size: NA
d_call: NA
j_call: TRBJ1-2
v_call: TRBV5-1
cdr3_aa: CASSQTRGANYGYTF
cdr3_nt: TGCGCCAGCAGCCAGACACGAGGCGCAAACTATGGCTACACCTTC

clone_size: many
d_call: TRBD1
j_call: TRBJ1-2
v_call: TRBV7-9
cdr3_aa: CASSLAPGQVVPYGYTF
cdr3_nt: TGTGCCAGCAGCTTAGCCCCGGGACAGGTGGTCCCCTATGGCTACACCTTC

clone_size: many
d_call: NA
j_call: TRBJ2-1
v_call: TRBV27
cdr3_aa: CASSLYGDNEQFF
cdr3_nt: TGTGCCAGCAGTTTATATGGGGACAATGAGCAGTTCTTC

clone_size: many
d_call: TRBD1
j_call: TRBJ1-2
v_call: TRBV7-9
cdr3_aa: CASIPKGQGDGYTF
cdr3_nt: TGTGCCAGCATCCCGAAGGGACAGGGAGATGGCTACACCTTC

clone_size: many
d_call: TRBD1
j_call: TRBJ1-5
v_call: TRBV7-8
cdr3_aa: CASSYRGRRGSNQPQHF
cdr3_nt: TGTGCCAGCAGCTACAGGGGGCGCAGGGGAAGCAATCAGCCCCAGCATTTT